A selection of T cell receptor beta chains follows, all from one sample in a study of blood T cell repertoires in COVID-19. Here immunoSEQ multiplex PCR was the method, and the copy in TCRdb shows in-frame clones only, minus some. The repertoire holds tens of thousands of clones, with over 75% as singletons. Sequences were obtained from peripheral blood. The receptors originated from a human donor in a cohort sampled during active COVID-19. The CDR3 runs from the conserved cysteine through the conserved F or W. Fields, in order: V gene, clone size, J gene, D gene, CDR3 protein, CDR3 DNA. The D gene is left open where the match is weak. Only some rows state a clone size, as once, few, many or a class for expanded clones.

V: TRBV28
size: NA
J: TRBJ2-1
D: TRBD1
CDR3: CASRTLDRVVYNEQFF
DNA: TGTGCCAGCAGAACCCTTGACAGGGTTGTCTACAATGAGCAGTTCTTC

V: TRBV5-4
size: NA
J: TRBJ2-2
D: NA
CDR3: CASSPRAGSNTGELFF
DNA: TGTGCCAGCAGCCCCAGGGCGGGGTCGAACACCGGGGAGCTGTTTTTT

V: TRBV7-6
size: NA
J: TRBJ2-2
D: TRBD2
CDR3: CASSRGPGGTGELFF
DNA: TGTGCCAGCAGTCGAGGACCGGGGGGCACCGGGGAGCTGTTTTTT

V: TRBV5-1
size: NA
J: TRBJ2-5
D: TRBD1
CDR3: CASSQEPGQQETQYF
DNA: TGCGCCAGCAGTCAGGAGCCGGGACAGCAAGAGACCCAGTACTTC

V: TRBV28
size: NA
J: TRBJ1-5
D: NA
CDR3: CASLKLGLGRAGNQPQHF
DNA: TGTGCCAGCCTGAAACTGGGCTTGGGCAGGGCGGGGAATCAGCCCCAGCATTTT

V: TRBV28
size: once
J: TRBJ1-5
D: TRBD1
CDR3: CASNPTGSDKQPQHF
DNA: TGTGCCAGCAACCCGACAGGGTCAGATAAGCAGCCCCAGCATTTT

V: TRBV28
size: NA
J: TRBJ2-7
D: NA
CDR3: CASSPGGSSYEQYF
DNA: TGTGCCAGCAGTCCAGGGGGGAGCTCCTACGAGCAGTACTTC

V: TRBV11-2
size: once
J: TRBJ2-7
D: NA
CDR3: CASSLDGGWDSYEQYF
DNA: TGTGCCAGCAGCTTAGATGGAGGGTGGGACTCCTACGAGCAGTACTTC

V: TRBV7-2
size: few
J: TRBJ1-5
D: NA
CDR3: CASSLAGNRGNQPQHF
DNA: TGTGCCAGCAGCTTAGCGGGCAACCGTGGCAATCAGCCCCAGCATTTT

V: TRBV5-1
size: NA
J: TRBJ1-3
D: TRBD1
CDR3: CASSLGTGGNTIYF
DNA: TGCGCCAGCAGCCTGGGGACAGGAGGAAACACCATATATTTT

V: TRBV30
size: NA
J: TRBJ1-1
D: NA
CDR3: CAWAAGYMNTEAFF
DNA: TGTGCCTGGGCCGCGGGGTACATGAACACTGAAGCTTTCTTT

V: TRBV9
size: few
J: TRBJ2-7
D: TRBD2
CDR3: CASSVGGAGGFEQYF
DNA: TGTGCCAGCAGCGTAGGGGGAGCGGGAGGGTTTGAGCAGTACTTC

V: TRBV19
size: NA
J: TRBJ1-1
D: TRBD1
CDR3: CASAFTGVNTEAFF
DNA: TGTGCCAGTGCTTTCACAGGGGTGAACACTGAAGCTTTCTTT

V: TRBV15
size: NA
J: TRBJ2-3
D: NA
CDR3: CAVRGGARPRDTQYF
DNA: TGTGCCGTCAGGGGTGGGGCCCGGCCCCGCGATACGCAGTATTTT

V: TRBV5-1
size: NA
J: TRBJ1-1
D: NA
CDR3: CASSLVGAGTEAFF
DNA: TGCGCCAGCAGCTTGGTGGGGGCGGGCACTGAAGCTTTCTTT

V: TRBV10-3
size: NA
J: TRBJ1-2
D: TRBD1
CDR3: CAIGDRVGGYTF
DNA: TGTGCCATCGGAGACAGGGTGGGTGGCTACACCTTC

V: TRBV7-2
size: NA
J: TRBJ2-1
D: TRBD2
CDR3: CASSLAGTRNYNEQFF
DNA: TGTGCCAGCAGCTTGGCCGGGACTAGGAACTACAATGAGCAGTTCTTC

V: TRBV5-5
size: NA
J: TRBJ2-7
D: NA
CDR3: CASSDVDYSYEQYF
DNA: TGTGCCAGTTCAGACGTGGACTATTCCTACGAGCAGTACTTC

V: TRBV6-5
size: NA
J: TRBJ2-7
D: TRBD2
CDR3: CASSRAGVPHEQYF
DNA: TGTGCCAGCAGCCGAGCGGGAGTCCCCCACGAGCAGTACTTC

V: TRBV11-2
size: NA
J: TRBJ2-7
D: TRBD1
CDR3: CASSVQTGPYEQYF
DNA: TGTGCCAGCAGCGTACAGACAGGGCCCTACGAGCAGTACTTC

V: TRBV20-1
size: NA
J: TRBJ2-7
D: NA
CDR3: CSLQGSYEQYF
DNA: TGCAGCCTCCAGGGGAGTTACGAGCAGTACTTC

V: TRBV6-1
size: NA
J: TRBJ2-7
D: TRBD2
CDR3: CASSEGGLAGGYEQYF
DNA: TGTGCCAGCAGTGAGGGGGGACTAGCGGGAGGCTACGAGCAGTACTTC

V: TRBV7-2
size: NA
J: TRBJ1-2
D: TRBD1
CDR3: CASSLGGTGRNYGYTF
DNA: TGTGCCAGCAGCTTAGGAGGGACAGGACGTAACTATGGCTACACCTTC

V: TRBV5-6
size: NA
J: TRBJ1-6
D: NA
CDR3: CASSLGRDNSPLHF
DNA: TGTGCCAGCAGCTTAGGGCGGGATAATTCACCCCTCCACTTT

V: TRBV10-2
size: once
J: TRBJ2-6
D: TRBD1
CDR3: CASSYRTGSNSGANVLTF
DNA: TGCGCCAGCAGTTACCGGACAGGGTCGAACTCTGGGGCCAACGTCCTGACTTTC

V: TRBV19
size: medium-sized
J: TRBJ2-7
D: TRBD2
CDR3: CASSMTSDPFEQYF
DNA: TGTGCCAGTAGTATGACTAGCGACCCGTTCGAGCAGTACTTC

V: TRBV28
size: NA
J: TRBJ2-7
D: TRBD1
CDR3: CASRTGAYEQYF
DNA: TGTGCCAGCAGGACAGGGGCCTACGAGCAGTACTTC

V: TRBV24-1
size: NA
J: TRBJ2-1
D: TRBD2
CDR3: CATSALGLAGAEQFF
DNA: TGTGCCACCAGTGCCCTTGGGCTAGCGGGAGCTGAGCAGTTCTTC

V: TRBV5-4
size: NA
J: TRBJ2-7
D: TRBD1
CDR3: CASSLAGTGSYEQYF
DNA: TGTGCCAGCAGCTTGGCAGGGACAGGGAGCTACGAGCAGTACTTC

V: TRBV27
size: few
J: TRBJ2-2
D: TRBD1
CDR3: CASWDRGNTGELFF
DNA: TGTGCCAGCTGGGACAGGGGAAACACCGGGGAGCTGTTTTTT

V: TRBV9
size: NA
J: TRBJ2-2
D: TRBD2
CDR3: CASSVRGASGGFPGELFF
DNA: TGTGCCAGCAGCGTCCGCGGGGCTAGCGGAGGGTTTCCCGGGGAGCTGTTTTTT

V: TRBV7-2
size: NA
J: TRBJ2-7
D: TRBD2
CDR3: CASSTGTSWTYEQYF
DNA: TGTGCCAGCAGCACAGGGACTAGCTGGACCTACGAGCAGTACTTC

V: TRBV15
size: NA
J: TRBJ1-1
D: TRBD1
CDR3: CATSRGGQLNTEAFF
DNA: TGTGCCACCAGCAGAGGGGGACAGCTGAACACTGAAGCTTTCTTT

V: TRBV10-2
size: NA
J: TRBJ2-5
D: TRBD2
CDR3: CASSPFSGYRETQYF
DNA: TGCGCCAGCAGTCCATTTAGCGGGTACAGGGAGACCCAGTACTTC

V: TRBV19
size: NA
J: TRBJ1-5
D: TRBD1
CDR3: CASSIGTGGYDQPQHF
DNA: TGTGCCAGTAGTATAGGGACAGGGGGCTACGATCAGCCCCAGCATTTT

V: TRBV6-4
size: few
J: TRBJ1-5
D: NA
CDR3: CASSAYPWANQPQHF
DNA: TGTGCCAGCAGCGCCTATCCCTGGGCAAATCAGCCCCAGCATTTT

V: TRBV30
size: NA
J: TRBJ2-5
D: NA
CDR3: CAWSPEETQYF
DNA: TGTGCCTGGAGCCCCGAGGAGACCCAGTACTTC

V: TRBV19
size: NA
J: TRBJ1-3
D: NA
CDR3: CASSTPSPGGGYSGNTIYF
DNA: TGTGCCAGTAGCACCCCCTCTCCCGGTGGGGGGTACTCTGGAAACACCATATATTTT

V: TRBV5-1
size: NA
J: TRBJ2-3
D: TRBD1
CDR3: CASSPETGRPADTQYF
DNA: TGCGCCAGCAGCCCTGAGACAGGGCGCCCCGCGGATACGCAGTATTTT

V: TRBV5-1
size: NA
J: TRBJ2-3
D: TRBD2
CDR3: CASSLARTSGEVTDTQYF
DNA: TGCGCCAGCAGCTTGGCCCGGACTAGCGGGGAAGTAACAGATACGCAGTATTTT

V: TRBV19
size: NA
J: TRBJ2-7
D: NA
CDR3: CASSARAVSGSGHEQYF
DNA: TGTGCCAGTAGTGCTCGCGCGGTTAGCGGTTCGGGCCACGAGCAGTACTTC

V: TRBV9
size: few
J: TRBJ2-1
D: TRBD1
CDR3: CASSFSLGTGIYNEQFF
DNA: TGTGCCAGCAGCTTCTCTTTGGGGACAGGGATCTACAATGAGCAGTTCTTC

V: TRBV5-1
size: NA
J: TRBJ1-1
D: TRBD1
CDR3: CASSLGTGVGNTEAFF
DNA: TGCGCCAGCAGCTTAGGGACAGGGGTAGGGAACACTGAAGCTTTCTTT

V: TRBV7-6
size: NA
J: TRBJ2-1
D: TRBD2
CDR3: CASSSPIGTRKNNEQFF
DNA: TGTGCCAGCAGCTCACCAATCGGGACTAGGAAAAACAATGAGCAGTTCTTC

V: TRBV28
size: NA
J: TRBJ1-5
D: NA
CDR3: CASTSGGIGNQPQHF
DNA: TGTGCCAGCACCTCGGGGGGAATCGGGAATCAGCCCCAGCATTTT

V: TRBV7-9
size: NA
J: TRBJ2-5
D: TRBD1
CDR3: CASSFEGTGGGETQYF
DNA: TGTGCCAGCAGCTTCGAGGGGACAGGGGGCGGAGAGACCCAGTACTTC

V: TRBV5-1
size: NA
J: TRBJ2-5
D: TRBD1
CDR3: CASSLGQGARTQYF
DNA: TGCGCCAGCAGCTTGGGACAGGGAGCCCGGACCCAGTACTTC

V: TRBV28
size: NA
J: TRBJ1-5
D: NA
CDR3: CASSLPNQPQHF
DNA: TGTGCCAGCAGTCTCCCGAATCAGCCCCAGCATTTT

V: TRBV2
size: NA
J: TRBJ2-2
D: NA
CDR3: CASSGLGLGELFF
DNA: TGTGCCAGCAGCGGACTGGGGTTGGGGGAGCTGTTTTTT

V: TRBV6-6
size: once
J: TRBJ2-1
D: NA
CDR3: CASIPTGGSYNEQFF
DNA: TGTGCCAGCATTCCTACTGGGGGGTCCTACAATGAGCAGTTCTTC

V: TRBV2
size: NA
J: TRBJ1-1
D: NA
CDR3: CASSEQGRNTEAFF
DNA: TGTGCCAGCAGTGAACAGGGGAGGAACACTGAAGCTTTCTTT

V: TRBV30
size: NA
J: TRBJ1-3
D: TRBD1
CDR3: CASRDRGKVNTIYF
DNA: TGTGCCTCCCGGGACAGGGGAAAAGTAAACACCATATATTTT

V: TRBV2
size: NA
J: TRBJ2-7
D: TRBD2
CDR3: CASSSSGSMAYEQYF
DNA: TGTGCCAGCAGCTCTAGCGGGAGTATGGCCTACGAGCAGTACTTC

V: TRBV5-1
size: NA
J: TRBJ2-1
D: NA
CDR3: CASSLASPGDEQFF
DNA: TGCGCCAGCAGCTTGGCTAGCCCTGGGGATGAGCAGTTCTTC

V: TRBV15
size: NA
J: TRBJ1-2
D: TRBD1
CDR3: CATSTRQGNFIGYTF
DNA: TGTGCCACCAGCACTAGACAGGGAAATTTTATAGGCTACACCTTC

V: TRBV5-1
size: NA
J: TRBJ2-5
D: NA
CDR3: CASSAGLKETQYF
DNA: TGCGCCAGCAGCGCCGGACTCAAAGAGACCCAGTACTTC